This paragraph reports one T cell receptor (beta chain). Which cohort a participant joined came from the clinical history participants gave. These data belong to a study of blood T cell repertoires in COVID-19. TCRdb's table, derived via immunoSEQ multiplex PCR, lists solely in-frame clones and lacks some. There are 200,000 to 250,000 clones in the sample; 80% to 90% occur only once, and about 3.5% lies in the top ten. The V and J ends lost 4 bases and 8 bases respectively, with 11 bases between them. The CDR3 length is 12 residues. Germline V lookup: CDR1 LGHDT, CDR2 YNNKEL (reference sequence). The sequence came from a woman under 30 in a cohort exposed to, infected with or recovered from COVID-19 (not recorded which). The specimen was PBMCs or T cells enriched from blood (not recorded which). The V call is TRBV3-1 (or the pseudogene TRBV3-2), the J call TRBJ1-2; weak D call: TRBD1 (6 bases). The CDR3 loop reads CASSPGTLGYTF. CDR3 DNA sequence: TGTGCCAGCAGCCCAGGGACATTGGGCTACACCTTC.